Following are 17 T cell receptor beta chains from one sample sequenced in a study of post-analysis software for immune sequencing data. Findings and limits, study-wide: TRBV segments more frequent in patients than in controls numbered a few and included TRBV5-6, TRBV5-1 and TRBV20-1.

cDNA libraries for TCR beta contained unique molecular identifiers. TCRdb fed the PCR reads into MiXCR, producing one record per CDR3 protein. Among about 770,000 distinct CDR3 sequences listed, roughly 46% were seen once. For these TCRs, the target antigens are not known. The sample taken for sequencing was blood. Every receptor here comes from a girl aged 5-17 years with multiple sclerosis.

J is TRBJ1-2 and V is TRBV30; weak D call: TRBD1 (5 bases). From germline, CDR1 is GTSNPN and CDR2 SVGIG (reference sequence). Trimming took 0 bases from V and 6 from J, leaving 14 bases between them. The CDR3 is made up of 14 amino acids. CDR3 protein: CAWSVGPGANGYTF. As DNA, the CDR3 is TGTGCCTGGAGTGTGGGACCTGGGGCCAATGGCTACACCTTC.

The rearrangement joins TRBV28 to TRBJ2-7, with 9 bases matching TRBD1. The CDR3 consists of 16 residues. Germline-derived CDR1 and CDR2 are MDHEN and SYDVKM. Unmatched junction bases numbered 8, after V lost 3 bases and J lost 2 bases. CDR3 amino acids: CASSFRVGQGTYEQYF. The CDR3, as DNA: TGTGCCAGCAGTTTTCGAGTGGGACAGGGTACCTACGAGCAGTACTTC.

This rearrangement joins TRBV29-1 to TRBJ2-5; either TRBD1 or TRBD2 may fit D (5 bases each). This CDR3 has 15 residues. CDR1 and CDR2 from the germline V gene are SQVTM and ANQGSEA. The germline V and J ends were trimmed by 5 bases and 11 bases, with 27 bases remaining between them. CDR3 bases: TGCAGCGTTACTCAACGCCGAGGGGTAAGGGATGAGCAGTACTTC. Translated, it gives CSVTQRRGVRDEQYF. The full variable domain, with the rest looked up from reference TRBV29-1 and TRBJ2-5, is SAVISQKPSRDICQRGTSLTIQCQVDSQVTMMFWYRQQPGQSLTLIATANQGSEATYESGFVIDKFPISRPNLTFSTLTVSNMSPEDSSIYLCSVTQRRGVRDEQYFGPGTRLLVL.

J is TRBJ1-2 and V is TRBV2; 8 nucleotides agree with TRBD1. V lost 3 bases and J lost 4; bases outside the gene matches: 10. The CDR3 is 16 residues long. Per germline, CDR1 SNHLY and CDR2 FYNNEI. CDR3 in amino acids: CASSDAGQGLIYGYTF. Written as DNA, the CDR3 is TGTGCCAGCAGTGACGCCGGACAGGGATTAATCTATGGCTACACCTTC.

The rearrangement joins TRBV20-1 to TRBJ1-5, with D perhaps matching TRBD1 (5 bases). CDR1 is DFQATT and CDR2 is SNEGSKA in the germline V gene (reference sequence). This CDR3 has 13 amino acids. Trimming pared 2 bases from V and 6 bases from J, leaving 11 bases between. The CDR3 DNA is TGCAGTGCTAGAATAGGGGAAGGTCAGCCCCAGCATTTT. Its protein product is CSARIGEGQPQHF.

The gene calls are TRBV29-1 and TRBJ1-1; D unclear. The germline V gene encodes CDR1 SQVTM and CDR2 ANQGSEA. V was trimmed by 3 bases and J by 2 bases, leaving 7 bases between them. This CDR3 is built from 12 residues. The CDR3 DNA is TGCAGCGTTGAGGGCAGCAACACTGAAGCTTTCTTT. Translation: CSVEGSNTEAFF.

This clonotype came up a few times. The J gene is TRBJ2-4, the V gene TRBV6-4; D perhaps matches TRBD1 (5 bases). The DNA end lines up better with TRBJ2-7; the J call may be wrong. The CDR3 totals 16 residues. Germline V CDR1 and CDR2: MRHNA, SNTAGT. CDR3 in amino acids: CASSDSKERGGSEQYF. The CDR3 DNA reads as TGTGCCAGCAGTGACTCGAAGGAAAGGGGCGGCTCCGAGCAGTACTTC.

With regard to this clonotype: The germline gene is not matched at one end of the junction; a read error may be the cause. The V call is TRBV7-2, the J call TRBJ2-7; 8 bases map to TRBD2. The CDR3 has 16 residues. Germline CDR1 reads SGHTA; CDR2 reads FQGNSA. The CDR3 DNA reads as TGTGCTAGCAGCTTAGCGCCAGCGGGAGTTCCTCTCGAGCAGTACTTC. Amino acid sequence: CASSLAPAGVPLEQYF.

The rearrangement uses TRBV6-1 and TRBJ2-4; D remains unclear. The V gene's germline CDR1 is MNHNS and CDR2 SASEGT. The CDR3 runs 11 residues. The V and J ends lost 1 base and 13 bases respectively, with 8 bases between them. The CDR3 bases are TGTGCCAGCAGTGAAGAGGGTGGGCAGTACTTC. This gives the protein CASSEEGGQYF.

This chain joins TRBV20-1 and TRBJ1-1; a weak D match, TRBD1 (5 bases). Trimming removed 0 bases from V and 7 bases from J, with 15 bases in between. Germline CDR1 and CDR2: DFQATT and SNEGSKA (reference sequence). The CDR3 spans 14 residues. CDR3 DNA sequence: TGCAGTGCTAGAGATCTGTCCCGGGGGGATGAAGCTTTCTTT. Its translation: CSARDLSRGDEAFF.

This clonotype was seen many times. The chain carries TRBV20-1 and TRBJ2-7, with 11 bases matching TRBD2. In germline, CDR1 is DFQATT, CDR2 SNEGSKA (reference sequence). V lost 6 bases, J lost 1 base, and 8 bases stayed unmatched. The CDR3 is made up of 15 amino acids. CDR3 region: CSANGLAGNSYEQYF. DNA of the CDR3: TGCAGTGCAAACGGACTAGCGGGTAATTCCTACGAGCAGTACTTC.

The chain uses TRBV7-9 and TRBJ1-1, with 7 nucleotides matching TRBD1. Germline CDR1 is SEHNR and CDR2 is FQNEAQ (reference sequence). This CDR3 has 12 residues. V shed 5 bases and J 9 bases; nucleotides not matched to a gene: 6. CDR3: CASSIGQAKAFF. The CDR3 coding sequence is TGTGCCAGCAGCATCGGACAGGCGAAAGCTTTCTTT.

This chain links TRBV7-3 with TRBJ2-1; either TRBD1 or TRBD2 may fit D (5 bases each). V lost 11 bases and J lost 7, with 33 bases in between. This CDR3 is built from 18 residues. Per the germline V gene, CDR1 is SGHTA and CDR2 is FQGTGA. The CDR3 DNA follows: TGTGCCCGCTCAAACTACCCCTCCCTAGCAGACAGTGGGAATGAGCAGTTCTTC. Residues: CARSNYPSLADSGNEQFF.

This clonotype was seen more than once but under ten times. In DNA, the CDR3 is TGTGCCAGCAGCTTAGAATGGGGCGGAGGGCGGGGGAACATTCAGTACTTC. It yields the protein CASSLEWGGGRGNIQYF. V usage is TRBV7-2 and J usage is TRBJ2-4, with TRBD2 matching over 7 bases. Germline CDR1 and CDR2: SGHTA and FQGNSA. V was pared by 1 base and J by 7 bases, with 13 bases of the junction left unmatched. The CDR3 loop spans 17 amino acids.

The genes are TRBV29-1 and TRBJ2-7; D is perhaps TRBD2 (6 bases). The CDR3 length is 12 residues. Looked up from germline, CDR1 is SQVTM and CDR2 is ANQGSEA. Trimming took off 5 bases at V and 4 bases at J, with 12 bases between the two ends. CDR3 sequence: CSVQGSGYEQYF. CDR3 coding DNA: TGCAGCGTTCAGGGAAGCGGGTACGAGCAGTACTTC.

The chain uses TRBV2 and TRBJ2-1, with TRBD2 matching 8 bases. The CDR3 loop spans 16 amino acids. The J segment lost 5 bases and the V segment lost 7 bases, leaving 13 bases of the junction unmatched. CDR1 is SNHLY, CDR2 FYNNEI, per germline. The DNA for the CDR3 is TGTGCCAGCAACCTCGAAGCGGGAGTCAGGAACAATGAGCAGTTCTTC. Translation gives CASNLEAGVRNNEQFF.

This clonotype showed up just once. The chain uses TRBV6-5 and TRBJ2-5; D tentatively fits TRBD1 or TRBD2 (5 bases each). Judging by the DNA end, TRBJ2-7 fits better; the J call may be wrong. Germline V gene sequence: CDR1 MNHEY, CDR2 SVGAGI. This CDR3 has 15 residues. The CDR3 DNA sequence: TGTGCCAGCAGTTACTCCCGGGACGTCACCTACGAGCAGTACTTC. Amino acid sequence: CASSYSRDVTYEQYF.